This TCR beta chain was sequenced in a study of blood T cell repertoires in COVID-19. In the study overall: Specimens from acute and convalescent COVID-19 originated in the United States, Italy and Spain. Sample material is recorded as cDNA or gDNA derived from T cells, B-cell-depleted T cells, or PBMCs.

Germline-derived CDR1 and CDR2 are LGHDT and YNNKEL (reference sequence). The CDR3 loop spans 15 amino acids. V was pared by 5 bases and J by 7 bases, with 9 bases of the junction left unmatched. Study processing details: By means of reference gene primer amplification, nucleated cell counts were estimated. Profiling relied on immunoSEQ multiplex PCR, and the TCRdb table lists in-frame clones only, not all of them. That table is the source of V, J and clone size, and D and trimming were worked out from the DNA. The table records 70,000 to 90,000 clones, around 79% of them present only once. The receptor's source is a human donor in a cohort sampled during active COVID-19. J is TRBJ1-1 and V is TRBV3-1 (or the pseudogene TRBV3-2); TRBD1 agrees at 11 bases. Sequenced material: peripheral blood. The CDR3 region is CASSAPGTGGDEAFF. CDR3 sequence (DNA): TGTGCCAGCAGCGCCCCCGGGACAGGGGGTGATGAAGCTTTCTTT.